This T cell receptor beta chain was observed in a study of T cell responses to AZD1222 COVID-19 vaccine. General study findings and limits: CD4 TCRs covered the whole spike, strongest at regions 160-218 and 743-854. Per reports, nearly half of all spike-specific TCRs target regions that are unmutated in variants. Females outnumbered males among donors, who were mostly white British; clonal diversity was possibly underestimated.

Worth noting for this clone: Antigen: not known.

This CDR3 has 18 residues. V was pared by 1 base and J by 0 bases, with 5 bases of the junction left unmatched. Germline CDR1 and CDR2: SGDLS and YYNGEE. TCRdb's copy holds only in-frame clones and misses some; the assay was immunoSEQ multiplex PCR. The sample carries some 150,000 clones, approximately 91% recorded once. This rearrangement joins TRBV9 to TRBJ2-3; TRBD2 aligns across 13 bases. This TCR was sampled from an adult in good health. The sequencing used peripheral blood, collected on day 0 of AZD1222 vaccination. CDR3 sequence: CASSVITSGGASTDTQYF. The CDR3 bases are TGTGCCAGCAGCGTAATAACTAGCGGGGGGGCTAGCACAGATACGCAGTATTTT.